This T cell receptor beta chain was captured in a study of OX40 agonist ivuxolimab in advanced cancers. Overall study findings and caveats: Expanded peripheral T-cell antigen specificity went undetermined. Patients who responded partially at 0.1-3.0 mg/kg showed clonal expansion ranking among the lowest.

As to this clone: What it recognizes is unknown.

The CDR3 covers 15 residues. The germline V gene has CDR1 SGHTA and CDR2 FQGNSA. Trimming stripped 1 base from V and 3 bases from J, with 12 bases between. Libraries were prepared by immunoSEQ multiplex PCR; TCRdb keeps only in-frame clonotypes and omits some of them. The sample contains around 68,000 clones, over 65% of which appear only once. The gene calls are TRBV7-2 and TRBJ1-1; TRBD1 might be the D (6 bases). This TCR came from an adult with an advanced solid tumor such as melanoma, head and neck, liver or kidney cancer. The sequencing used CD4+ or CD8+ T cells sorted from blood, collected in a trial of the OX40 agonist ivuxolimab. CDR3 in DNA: TGTGCCAGCAGCTTAGGGGGGGGCAGGGACACTGAAGCTTTCTTT. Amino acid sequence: CASSLGGGRDTEAFF.